Listed below are T cell receptor beta chains from one sample, sequenced in a study of graft-versus-host responses after intestinal transplantation. Measured with immunoSEQ multiplex PCR; TCRdb has only the in-frame clones, and not every one. The table records roughly 7,300 clones, approximately 81% of them present only once. The specimen comprised ileum tissue, sampled roughly 230 days after intestinal transplant. Every receptor here comes from a human patient who received an intestinal transplant, so some T cells may come from the graft donor. CDR3s include the opening cysteine and the closing phenylalanine or tryptophan. D genes are given only for firm matches. Rows may omit the clone size; those that give it use once, few, many or a size class.

clone_size	cdr3_length	v_call	d_call	j_call	cdr3_aa	cdr3_nt
large	14	TRBV30	TRBD1	TRBJ1-2	CAWSVGTGGYGYTF	TGTGCCTGGAGTGTCGGGACAGGGGGCTATGGCTACACCTTC
few	11	TRBV7-6	NA	TRBJ2-7	CASSLGDRWYF	TGTGCCAGCAGCCTCGGCGACAGGTGGTACTTC
NA	14	TRBV18	NA	TRBJ2-4	CASSPERTKNIQYF	TGTGCCAGCTCACCGGAGCGGACCAAAAACATTCAGTACTTC
NA	11	TRBV19	NA	TRBJ2-3	CASSMRDTQYF	TGTGCCAGTAGTATGAGGGATACGCAGTATTTT
NA	16	TRBV11-2	NA	TRBJ2-4	CASSPRDRIAKNIQYF	TGTGCCAGCAGCCCCCGGGATCGTATAGCCAAAAACATTCAGTACTTC
NA	14	TRBV6-4	TRBD1	TRBJ1-6	CASSSGTGGSPLHF	TGTGCCAGCAGCTCCGGGACAGGGGGTTCACCCCTCCACTTT
NA	13	TRBV6-1	NA	TRBJ2-7	CATPPRQPYEQYF	TGTGCCACTCCCCCCCGACAACCCTACGAGCAGTACTTC
NA	14	TRBV7-8	NA	TRBJ2-7	CASSYSPGSYEQYF	TGTGCCAGCAGCTACTCCCCCGGCTCCTACGAGCAGTACTTC
NA	15	TRBV6-5	NA	TRBJ2-3	CASSYSSGSTDTQYF	TGTGCCAGCAGTTACTCGAGCGGGAGCACAGATACGCAGTATTTT
few	15	TRBV19	NA	TRBJ2-1	CASSIGLARYNEQFF	TGTGCCAGTAGTATAGGCCTAGCGAGATACAATGAGCAGTTCTTC
NA	16	TRBV12-5	TRBD2	TRBJ2-3	CASGLVRTSGTDTQYF	TGTGCTAGTGGTTTGGTACGGACTAGCGGCACAGATACGCAGTATTTT
NA	13	TRBV6-5	NA	TRBJ1-5	CASRHNRGQPQHF	TGTGCCAGCAGACATAATAGGGGGCAGCCCCAGCATTTT
NA	15	TRBV15	NA	TRBJ2-3	CATSREQGKTDTQYF	TGTGCCACCAGCAGAGAGCAGGGGAAGACAGATACGCAGTATTTT
once	16	TRBV28	NA	TRBJ1-5	CASSYQRGRGNQPQHF	TGTGCCAGCAGTTACCAAAGGGGGAGAGGCAATCAGCCCCAGCATTTT
NA	13	TRBV7-4	NA	TRBJ1-2	CASSSGNLYGYTF	TGTGCCAGCAGTTCAGGGAACCTCTATGGCTACACCTTC
NA	13	TRBV10-1	TRBD1	TRBJ2-2	CASSEQGAGELFF	TGCGCCAGCAGTGAGCAGGGGGCCGGGGAGCTGTTTTTT
NA	14	TRBV6-6	NA	TRBJ1-1	CASSYSSGYTEAFF	TGTGCCAGCAGTTACTCGTCGGGTTACACTGAAGCTTTCTTT
NA	11	TRBV2	NA	TRBJ2-1	CASTQWEDQFF	TGTGCCAGCACTCAGTGGGAGGATCAGTTCTTC
NA	12	TRBV5-1	NA	TRBJ1-1	CASSGEGSEAFF	TGCGCCAGCAGCGGGGAGGGTAGTGAAGCTTTCTTT
NA	15	TRBV6-6	NA	TRBJ1-6	CASSYGGGYNSPLHF	TGTGCCAGCAGTTACGGAGGAGGCTATAATTCACCCCTCCACTTT
NA	17	TRBV7-8	TRBD1	TRBJ1-5	CASSLDFRGTGGQPQHF	TGTGCCAGCAGCTTAGATTTTAGGGGCACAGGGGGTCAGCCCCAGCATTTT
few	18	TRBV11-2	TRBD2	TRBJ2-7	CASSSGGGSWREGRGQYF	TGTGCCAGCAGCTCAGGGGGGGGGTCCTGGCGGGAGGGCCGAGGGCAGTACTTC
once	14	TRBV5-5	NA	TRBJ1-2	CASSIRVGHYGYTF	TGTGCCAGCAGCATCAGGGTTGGACACTATGGCTACACCTTC
NA	16	TRBV25-1	TRBD2	TRBJ2-3	CASSESSGRATDTQYF	TGTGCCAGCAGTGAATCTAGCGGGAGGGCCACAGATACGCAGTATTTT
NA	20	TRBV9	TRBD1	TRBJ2-6	CASSSSHWDRMLSGANVLTF	TGTGCCAGCAGCTCCTCTCACTGGGACAGGATGCTCTCTGGGGCCAACGTCCTGACTTTC
NA	15	TRBV7-2	NA	TRBJ1-3	CASSSQAYSGNTIYF	TGTGCCAGCAGCTCCCAGGCCTACTCTGGAAACACCATATATTTT
NA	14	TRBV2	TRBD1	TRBJ2-3	CASSEDRDTDTQYF	TGTGCCAGCAGTGAGGACAGGGACACAGATACGCAGTATTTT
NA	14	TRBV7-6	TRBD1	TRBJ2-3	CASSWTGDTDTQYF	TGTGCCAGCAGCTGGACAGGGGACACAGATACGCAGTATTTT
NA	15	TRBV5-3	TRBD2	TRBJ2-1	CARSLYLAGVNEQFF	TGTGCCAGAAGCTTGTACCTAGCGGGGGTCAATGAGCAGTTCTTC